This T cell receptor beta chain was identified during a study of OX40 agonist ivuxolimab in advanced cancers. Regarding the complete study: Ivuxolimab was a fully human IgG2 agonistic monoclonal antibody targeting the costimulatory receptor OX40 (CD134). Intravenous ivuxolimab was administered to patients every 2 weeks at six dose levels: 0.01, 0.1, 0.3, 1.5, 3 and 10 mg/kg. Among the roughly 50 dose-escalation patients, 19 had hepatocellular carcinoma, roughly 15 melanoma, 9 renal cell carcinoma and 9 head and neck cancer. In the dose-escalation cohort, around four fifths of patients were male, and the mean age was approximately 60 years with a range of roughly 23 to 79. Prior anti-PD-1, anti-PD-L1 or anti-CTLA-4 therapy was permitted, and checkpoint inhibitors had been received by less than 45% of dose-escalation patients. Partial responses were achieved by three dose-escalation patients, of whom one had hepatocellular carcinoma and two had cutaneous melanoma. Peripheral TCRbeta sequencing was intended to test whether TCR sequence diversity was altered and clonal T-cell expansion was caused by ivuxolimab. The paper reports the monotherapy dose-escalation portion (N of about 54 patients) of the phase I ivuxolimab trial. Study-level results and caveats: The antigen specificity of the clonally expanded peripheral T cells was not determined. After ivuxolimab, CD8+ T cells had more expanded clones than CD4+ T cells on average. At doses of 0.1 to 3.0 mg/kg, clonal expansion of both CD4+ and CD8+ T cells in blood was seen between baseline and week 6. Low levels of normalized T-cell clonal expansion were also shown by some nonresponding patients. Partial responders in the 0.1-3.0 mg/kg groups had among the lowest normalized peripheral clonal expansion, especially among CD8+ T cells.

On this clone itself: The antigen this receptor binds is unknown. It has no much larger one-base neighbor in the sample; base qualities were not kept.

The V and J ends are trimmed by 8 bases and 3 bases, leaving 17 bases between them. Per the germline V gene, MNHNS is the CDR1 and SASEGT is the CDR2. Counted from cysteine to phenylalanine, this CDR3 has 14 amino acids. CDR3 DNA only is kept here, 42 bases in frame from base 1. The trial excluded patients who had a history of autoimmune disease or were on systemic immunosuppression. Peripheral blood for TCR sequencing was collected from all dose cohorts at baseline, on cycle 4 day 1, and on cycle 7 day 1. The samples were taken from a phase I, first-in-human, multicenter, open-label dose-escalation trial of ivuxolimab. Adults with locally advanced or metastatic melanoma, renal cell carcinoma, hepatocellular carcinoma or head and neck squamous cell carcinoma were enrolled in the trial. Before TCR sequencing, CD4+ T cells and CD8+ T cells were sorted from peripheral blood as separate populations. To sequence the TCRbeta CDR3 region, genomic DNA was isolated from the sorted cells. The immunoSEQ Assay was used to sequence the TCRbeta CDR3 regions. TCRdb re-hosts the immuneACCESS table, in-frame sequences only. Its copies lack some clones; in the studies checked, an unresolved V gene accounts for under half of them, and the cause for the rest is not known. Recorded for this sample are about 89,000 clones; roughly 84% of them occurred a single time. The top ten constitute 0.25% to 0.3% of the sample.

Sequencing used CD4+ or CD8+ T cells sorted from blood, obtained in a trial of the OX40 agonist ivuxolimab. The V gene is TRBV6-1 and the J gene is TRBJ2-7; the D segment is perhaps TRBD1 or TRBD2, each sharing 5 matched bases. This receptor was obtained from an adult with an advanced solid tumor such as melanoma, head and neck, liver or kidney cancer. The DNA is TGTGCCAGCCTCGGGACCGGAGAGATCTACGAGCAGTACTTC. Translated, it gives CASLGTGEIYEQYF.